This T cell receptor beta chain was sequenced in a study of CD8 T cells in ankylosing spondylitis. V gave up 6 bases and J gave up 4 bases; unmatched junction bases: 5. Germline V gene lookup returns CDR1 LNHDA and CDR2 SQIVND (reference sequence). CDR3 length: 14 residues. MiXCR was run by TCRdb on the 5' RACE reads, yielding one entry per CDR3 protein. The table includes approximately 150,000 distinct CDR3 sequences, 30% to 35% detected once. The TCR sequence derives from a male donor with ankylosing spondylitis. The sample consisted of synovial fluid, either unsorted or a sorted T cell fraction (not recorded which). The chain has TRBV19 and TRBJ2-1; TRBD1 agrees at 8 bases. The CDR3 loop is CASSFRQGYNEQFF. The DNA of the CDR3 is TGTGCCAGTAGCTTTAGACAGGGGTACAATGAGCAGTTCTTC.